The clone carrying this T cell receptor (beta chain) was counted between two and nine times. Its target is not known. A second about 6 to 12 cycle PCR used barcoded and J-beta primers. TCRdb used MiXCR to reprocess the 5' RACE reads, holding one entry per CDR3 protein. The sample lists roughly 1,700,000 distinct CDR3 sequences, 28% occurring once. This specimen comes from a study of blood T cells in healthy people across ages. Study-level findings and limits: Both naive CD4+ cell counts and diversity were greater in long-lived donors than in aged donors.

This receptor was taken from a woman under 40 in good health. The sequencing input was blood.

The CDR3 sequence: CASSQKEEGHEQYF. The CDR3 coding sequence is TGCGCCAGCAGCCAAAAGGAGGAGGGCCACGAGCAGTACTTC. J is TRBJ2-7 and V is TRBV4-1; perhaps TRBD2 as D (6 bases). There are 14 residues in the CDR3. Germline values: CDR1 MGHRA, CDR2 YSYEKL. V lost 2 bases to trimming and J lost 5 bases, with 13 bases between them.